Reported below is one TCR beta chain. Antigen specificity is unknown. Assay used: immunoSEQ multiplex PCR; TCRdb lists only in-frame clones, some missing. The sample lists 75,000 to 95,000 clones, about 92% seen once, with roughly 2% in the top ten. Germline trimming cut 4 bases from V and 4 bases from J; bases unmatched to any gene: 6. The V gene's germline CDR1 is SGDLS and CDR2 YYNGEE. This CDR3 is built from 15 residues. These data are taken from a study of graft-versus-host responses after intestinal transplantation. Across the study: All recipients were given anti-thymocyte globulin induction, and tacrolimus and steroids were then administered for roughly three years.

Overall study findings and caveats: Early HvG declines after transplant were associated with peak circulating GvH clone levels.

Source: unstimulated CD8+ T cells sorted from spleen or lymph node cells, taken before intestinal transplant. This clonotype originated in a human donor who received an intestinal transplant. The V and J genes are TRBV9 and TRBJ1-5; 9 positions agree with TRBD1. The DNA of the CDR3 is TGTGCCAGCAGCCTCCGGGACAGGGCGAATCAGCCCCAGCATTTT. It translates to CASSLRDRANQPQHF.